This T cell receptor beta chain is drawn from a study of blood T cell repertoires in COVID-19. This CDR3 contains 14 residues. The germline V gene encodes CDR1 GTSNPN and CDR2 SVGIG (reference sequence). Trimming cost V 4 bases and J 3 bases, with 15 bases left between them. The method was immunoSEQ multiplex PCR; TCRdb's version includes in-frame clones alone and lacks a portion of them. The table has roughly 170,000 clones, over 80% seen once. The specimen sequenced was PBMCs or T cells enriched from blood (not recorded which). The chain combines TRBV30 with TRBJ1-2; no clear D. The source is a woman aged 45 to 65 who had recovered from COVID-19. CDR3 bases: TGTGCCTGGACCGCTGACGGAGCCTACTATGGCTACACCTTC. Translated: CAWTADGAYYGYTF.